These 3 T cell receptor beta chains share one sample of origin, sequenced in a study of T cell clonality in common variable immunodeficiency (dated by TCRdb to between 2015 and 2016). The receptor library was made with the immunoSEQ multiplex PCR assay. The table comes from immuneACCESS by way of TCRdb, which keeps in-frame sequences with V and J called. Part of the clones is missing from these tables; in studies checked, under half for an unresolved V gene and the rest for unknown reasons. Listed for this sample are tens of thousands of clones, none observed only a single time. The biggest ten clones account for roughly 3% of the sample. Sequenced input: peripheral blood mononuclear cells. Every receptor here comes from a person aged 18 to 70 in good health.

Ten or more counts support this clone. Partial CDR3 DNA: TGTGCCAGCAGCCAAGCAACCACAGGGGCGGCTGAA. Translating it yields CASSQATTGAAE. The CDR3, in full, reads CASSQATTGAAEAFF. This chain uses TRBV14 with TRBJ1-1; 7 bases match TRBD1. The read halts 3 residues ahead of the CDR3 end, with the missing end drawn from the germline J gene. This CDR3 region has 15 residues. V trimming: 1 base; J trimming: 6 bases; junction bases outside the gene matches: 8. CDR1 SGHDN and CDR2 FVKESK come from the germline V gene.

This clone was seen repeatedly, ten times or more. The CDR3 extends 3 residues past the end of the read, so its final part is completed from the germline J gene. This chain uses TRBV20-1 with TRBJ2-1; TRBD2 matches at 8 bases. The CDR3 has 13 residues. Germline CDR1 and CDR2: DFQATT and SNEGSKA (reference sequence). V trimming: 2 bases; J trimming: 7 bases; junction bases outside the gene matches: 4. The sequenced CDR3 bases are TGCAGTGCTAGATCTAGCGGGTGGAATGAG. This codes for CSARSSGWNE. The whole CDR3 protein reads CSARSSGWNEQFF.

This clone occurred many times. The sequenced fragment ends 3 residues before the CDR3 boundary, so the rest is inferred from the germline J gene. The chain recombines TRBV20-1 with TRBJ2-4; TRBD2 matches at 9 bases. This CDR3 region has 15 residues. The J segment lost 0 bases and the V segment lost 6 bases, leaving 6 bases of the junction unmatched. Germline CDR1 is DFQATT and CDR2 is SNEGSKA (reference sequence). The CDR3: CSAKRGALAKNIQYF. CDR3 DNA (partial): TGCAGTGCGAAGCGGGGGGCCTTAGCCAAAAACATT.